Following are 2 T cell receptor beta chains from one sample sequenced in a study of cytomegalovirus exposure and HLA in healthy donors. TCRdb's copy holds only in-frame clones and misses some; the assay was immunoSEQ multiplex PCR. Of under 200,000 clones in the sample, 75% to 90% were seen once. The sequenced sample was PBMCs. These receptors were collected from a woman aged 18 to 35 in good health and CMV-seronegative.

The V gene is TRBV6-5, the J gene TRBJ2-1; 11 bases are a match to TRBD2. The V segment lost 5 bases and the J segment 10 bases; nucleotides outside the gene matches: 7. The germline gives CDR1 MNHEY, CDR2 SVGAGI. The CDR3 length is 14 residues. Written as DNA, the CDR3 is TGTGCCAGCAGTCGTCTCACTAGCGGGAGCGAGCAGTTCTTC. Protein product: CASSRLTSGSEQFF.

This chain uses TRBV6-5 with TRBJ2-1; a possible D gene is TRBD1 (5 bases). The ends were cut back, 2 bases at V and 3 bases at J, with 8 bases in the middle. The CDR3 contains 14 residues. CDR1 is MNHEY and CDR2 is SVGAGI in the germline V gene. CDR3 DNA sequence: TGTGCCAGCAGTTACCTGACAGACTACAATGAGCAGTTCTTC. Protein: CASSYLTDYNEQFF.